The present T cell receptor (beta chain) was sequenced within a study of blood T cell repertoires in COVID-19. About the research overall: The origin of the acute and convalescent COVID-19 samples was the United States, Italy and Spain. In each case, the material was cDNA or gDNA derived from T cells, B-cell-depleted T cells, or PBMCs.

Original processing methods: From reference gene primer amplification, estimates of nucleated cell counts were derived. Generated by immunoSEQ multiplex PCR, the TCRdb table keeps only in-frame clones and is missing some. The DNA gave D and trimming, while V, J and clone size come from that table. This sample yields around 92,000 clones, of which around 88% are seen a single time; under 30% belongs to the top ten. The CDR3 extends over 13 amino acids. The V and J ends lost 0 bases and 0 bases respectively, with 3 bases between them. CDR1 MGHRA and CDR2 YSYEKL come from the germline V gene. Notes on this clone: This sample includes further DNA sequences coding for the same CDR3.

The J gene is TRBJ2-7, the V gene TRBV4-1; D is ambiguous. This clonotype originated in a human donor in a cohort sampled during active COVID-19. The sample consisted of peripheral blood. The DNA of the CDR3 is TGCGCCAGCAGCCAAGATAGCTCCTACGAGCAGTACTTC. Its protein product is CASSQDSSYEQYF.